This TCR beta chain was recorded in a study of CD8+ T cells in alopecia areata. Extracted from the samples, RNA was reverse transcribed into cDNA to serve as the sequencing template. The protocol was immunoSEQ multiplex PCR, while the TCRdb copy is restricted to in-frame clones and leaves out a portion. The sample contains under 70,000 clones, about 96% of which appear only once. The sorting of PBMCs gave CD4+ and CD8+ T cells. The clonotype was recovered from a human donor with alopecia areata. The sample here was CD8+ T cells sorted from blood, taken at week 0.

The CDR3 DNA reads TGTGCCAGCAGCCCCCCCCCTAGCACAGATACGCAGTATTTT. Protein sequence: CASSPPPSTDTQYF. The chain joins TRBV28 to TRBJ2-3; D remains unclear. Germline V gives CDR1 MDHEN, CDR2 SYDVKM. With 6 bases removed from V and 0 bases from J, the gap between germline ends came to 10 bases. The CDR3 is 14 amino acids.